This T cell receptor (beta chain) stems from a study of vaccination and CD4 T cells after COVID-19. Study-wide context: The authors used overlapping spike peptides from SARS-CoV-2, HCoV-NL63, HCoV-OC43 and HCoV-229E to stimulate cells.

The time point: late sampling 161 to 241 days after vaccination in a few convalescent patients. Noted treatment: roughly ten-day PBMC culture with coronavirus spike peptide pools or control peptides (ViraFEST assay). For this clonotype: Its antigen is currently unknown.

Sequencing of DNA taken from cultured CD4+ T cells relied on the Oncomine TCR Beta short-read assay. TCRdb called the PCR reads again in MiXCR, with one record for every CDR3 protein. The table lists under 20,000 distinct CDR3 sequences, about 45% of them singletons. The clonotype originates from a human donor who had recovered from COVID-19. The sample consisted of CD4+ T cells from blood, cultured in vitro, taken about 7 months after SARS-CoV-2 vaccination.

The CDR3 sequence: CASSIQGRLQPQHF. The CDR3 DNA sequence: TGTGCCAGTAGTATCCAGGGGCGTTTGCAGCCCCAGCATTTT. The V call is TRBV19, the J call TRBJ1-5, with D possibly being TRBD1 (6 bases). The V gene's germline CDR1 is LNHDA and CDR2 SQIVND (reference sequence). The length of the CDR3 is 14 residues. V gave up 3 bases and J gave up 7 bases, with 13 bases separating them.